This TCR beta chain was profiled in a study of shared clonotypes between healthy human individuals. Study-level findings and limits: The small donor group covered limited genetic and exposure diversity.

What was sequenced on ten immunoSEQ deep assay plates was unsorted PBMC DNA. Sequenced by immunoSEQ multiplex PCR; TCRdb stores in-frame clones only, minus some. Among 490,000 or so clones listed, about 82% were seen once. Donors comprised healthy HIV-negative adults lacking recent acute infections or vaccinations. The donors, all of them Caucasian adults, lived in Nashville, Tennessee. The CDR3 spans 14 residues. Trimming removed 5 bases at V and 0 bases at J, with 10 bases between. Germline lookup yields CDR1 SGHAT and CDR2 FQNNGV. Worth noting for this clone: Its antigen is unidentified.

The sequencing sample was made of PBMCs. V gene TRBV11-2 combines with J gene TRBJ1-2; TRBD1 is a possible D gene (5 bases). The receptor comes from a woman in her forties in good health. Some clones in this sample may be carry-over from other donors' samples. The CDR3 here is CASSPGASNYGYTF. The DNA of the CDR3 is TGTGCCAGCAGCCCCGGGGCGTCTAACTATGGCTACACCTTC. Based on the CDR3 plus reference TRBV11-2 and TRBJ1-2, the full variable domain is EAGVAQSPRYKIIEKRQSVAFWCNPISGHATLYWYQQILGQGPKLLIQFQNNGVVDDSQLPKDRFSAERLKGVDSTLKIQPAKLEDSAVYLCASSPGASNYGYTFGSGTRLTVV.